This TCR beta chain comes out of a study of identical twins. A universal primer site came from template switching; cDNA carried unique molecular identifiers. MiXCR was run by TCRdb on the 5' RACE reads, yielding one entry per CDR3 protein. The table shows about 280,000 distinct CDR3 sequences, with about 8% occurring only once. CDR3 length: 16 amino acids. The germline CDR1 and CDR2 sequences are SGHRS and YFSETQ. Between the trimmed V and J ends, which lost 4 bases and 4 bases, there was a span of 21 bases. The sample holds many counts of this clonotype. Its antigen is not known. Study-wide points: The degree of excess twin sharing was weaker in beta out-of-frame sequences. Insertion counts were lower in abundant cord blood beta clonotypes, a trend that memory repertoires did not show.

The same data also contributed to another study, on yellow fever vaccine responses in identical twins. Per that paper: Twins' vaccine T cell response reportedly seemed partly convergent, partly personalized.

The sequence came from a woman aged 18-30 years in good health. The rearrangement joins TRBV5-1 to TRBJ2-7; D tentatively fits TRBD1 or TRBD2 (5 bases each). Input material: memory (CD45RO+) T cells sorted from blood. The CDR3 DNA follows: TGCGCCAGCAGCGAACGCCCGGGCTCTGAGGGGTACGAGCAGTACTTC. Protein product: CASSERPGSEGYEQYF.